This is a list of T cell receptor beta chains from one sample in a study of chemoradiotherapy in HPV16-positive cancers. Assay: immunoSEQ multiplex PCR; the TCRdb copy retains only in-frame clones and omits some. The repertoire holds approximately 13,000 clones, with nearly 90% as singletons. The sample consisted of blood, taken from a patient who underwent chemoradiotherapy. These receptors were collected from a human donor with HPV-associated anogenital cancer. CDR3s include the opening cysteine and the closing phenylalanine or tryptophan. The order of the fields is J gene, V gene, D gene, clone size, CDR3 DNA, CDR3 protein. A D gene is named only where the DNA matches it firmly. Clone size is given for some rows only: seen once, a few or many times, or a class if the clone is expanded.

J: TRBJ2-1; V: TRBV7-9; D: TRBD2; size: NA; DNA: TGTGCCAGCAGCTTAACTAGCGGGGTTAGGTATGAGCAGTTCTTC; CDR3: CASSLTSGVRYEQFF
J: TRBJ1-5; V: TRBV19; D: NA; size: NA; DNA: TGTGCCAGTAGGACTGAGCTGGGTCAGCCCCAGCATTTT; CDR3: CASRTELGQPQHF
J: TRBJ2-3; V: TRBV18; D: NA; size: once; DNA: TGTGCCAGCACGCCGCGTAGGGCAGTTCCACACACAGATACGCAGTATTTT; CDR3: CASTPRRAVPHTDTQYF
J: TRBJ2-6; V: TRBV6-5; D: NA; size: once; DNA: TGTGCCAGCGGCCCAGGGGTTTCTGGGGCCAACGTCCTGACTTTC; CDR3: CASGPGVSGANVLTF
J: TRBJ2-1; V: TRBV9; D: NA; size: NA; DNA: TGTGCCAGCAGCGAAGCCCAGTCAGGGTGGTATAGTGAGCAGTTCTTC; CDR3: CASSEAQSGWYSEQFF
J: TRBJ2-5; V: TRBV7-6; D: NA; size: NA; DNA: TGTGCCAGCAGCCCGTGGTTACAAGAGACCCAGTACTTC; CDR3: CASSPWLQETQYF
J: TRBJ1-1; V: TRBV2; D: TRBD1; size: once; DNA: TGTGCCAGCAGCGGGCGACAGGGGCGTATGAACACTGAAGCTTTCTTT; CDR3: CASSGRQGRMNTEAFF
J: TRBJ2-7; V: TRBV28; D: NA; size: NA; DNA: TGTGCCAGCAGTTCTCCCGGAGGGGCTATTTACGAGCAGTACTTC; CDR3: CASSSPGGAIYEQYF
J: TRBJ2-7; V: TRBV28; D: TRBD2; size: NA; DNA: TGTGCCAGCAGTTTCTCTGGCGGGAGATACGAGCAGTACTTC; CDR3: CASSFSGGRYEQYF
J: TRBJ2-7; V: TRBV4-1; D: TRBD1; size: NA; DNA: TGCGCCAGCAGCCAAGAACCCGGGACAGGGGGAACCTACGAGCAGTACTTC; CDR3: CASSQEPGTGGTYEQYF
J: TRBJ2-7; V: TRBV18; D: NA; size: NA; DNA: TGTGCCAGCTCACGCCGGGATCTTACCGACGAGCAGTACTTC; CDR3: CASSRRDLTDEQYF
J: TRBJ1-2; V: TRBV11-2; D: TRBD1; size: NA; DNA: TGTGCCAGCAGCTTAGGGACAACAGGGGTATCTGGCTACACCTTC; CDR3: CASSLGTTGVSGYTF
J: TRBJ1-4; V: TRBV7-2; D: TRBD1; size: NA; DNA: TGTGCCAGCAGCCGGGACAGGGTCTTTGAAAAACTGTTTTTT; CDR3: CASSRDRVFEKLFF
J: TRBJ2-1; V: TRBV6-6; D: NA; size: NA; DNA: TGTGCCAGCAGTTACTCGAACAGTCGCAATGAGCAGTTCTTC; CDR3: CASSYSNSRNEQFF
J: TRBJ2-7; V: TRBV6-5; D: NA; size: NA; DNA: TGTGCCAGCAGTTACGAGGCAGGGCCCTACGAGCAGTACTTC; CDR3: CASSYEAGPYEQYF
J: TRBJ1-6; V: TRBV6-5; D: NA; size: NA; DNA: TGTGCCAGCAGTTACCAACAGCGGACCTCACCCCTCCACTTT; CDR3: CASSYQQRTSPLHF
J: TRBJ1-5; V: TRBV19; D: NA; size: NA; DNA: TGTGCCAGTAGCCTACCACCCCGGGGGGGGAATCAGCCCCAGCATTTT; CDR3: CASSLPPRGGNQPQHF
J: TRBJ2-1; V: TRBV29-1; D: TRBD1; size: NA; DNA: TGCAGCGTGTTCATTCGGACAGGCGGTGAGCAGTTCTTC; CDR3: CSVFIRTGGEQFF